This TCR beta chain stems from a study of follicular helper T cells after annual influenza vaccination (dated by TCRdb to 2016 to 2017). In the study overall: After each seasonal influenza vaccination, blood samples were collected on days 0, 7 and 28. To study recall of cTfh clones, some subjects were followed across successive annual vaccinations spanning the 2013-2014, 2014-2015 and 2015-2016 seasons. One week after vaccination, a second recruited cohort of roughly eleven subjects (Table S1) displayed a similar ICOS+CD38+ cTfh response. Multi-year samples were available for six subjects, with four spanning two vaccination seasons and two spanning three seasons. The 2013-2014 samples were cryopreserved, while the 2015 samples were processed right after collection. What the study reported, not specific to this receptor: Day 7 ICOS+CD38+ clones were most often found later in ICOS-CD38- cTfh, suggesting that subset may serve as a memory reservoir. With successive annual vaccinations, a recurrent oligoclonal ICOS+CD38+ cTfh response was recalled, and this response contained tetramer and AIM influenza-specific clonotypes. In the assessment of influenza clone enrichment, the possibility that the much larger non-cTfh compartments were undersampled could not be ruled out. ICOS+CD38+ cTfh clonality correlated with the frequency of that population, and its change correlated with the change in circulating plasmablast frequency. Rare clonotypes could not be sampled because productive TCRB sequences were recovered from only roughly 9.5-22% of the analyzed cells.

The receptor library was made with the immunoSEQ multiplex PCR assay. Adaptive Biotechnologies carried out TCRB amplification, library preparation, sequencing and preliminary bioinformatics at Survey level resolution. Turning to the authors' computational methods: Clonality was calculated in R as 1 minus normalized Shannon entropy, and the Gini index was calculated with the R package ineq. The overlap score was defined as the summed counts of shared sequences divided by the total counts of all sequences in both compared samples. Fisher's exact test, with an assumed theoretical repertoire of 10^7 TCRB sequences, was used to assess the significance of shared clonotypes. TCRdb carries this immuneACCESS record with in-frame sequences only. Its versions omit some clonotypes, under half of them owing to an unresolved V gene in the studies checked, with the rest unexplained. V and J calls plus clone size are reproduced from that table; the DNA served to infer D and trimming. This sample has about 14,000 clones in its table, and approximately 84% of those were observed once. Jointly, the top ten make up 0.27% of the sample.

Based on the germline V gene (reference sequence), the CDR1 and CDR2 sequences are MNHNY and SVGAGI. Counted from cysteine to phenylalanine, this CDR3 has 12 amino acids. The CDR3 DNA has 36 bases and is translated from base 1. V is shortened by 6 bases, J by 2 bases, and the region joining them spans 7 bases. The time point label, read with the paper, signifies: 2014-2015 season, pre-vaccination. Seasonal inactivated influenza vaccine (Fluvarix) was administered to adults, and sorted blood CD4 subsets were tracked by TCRB sequencing before and after vaccination. To be eligible, subjects had to live in the community and must not have received influenza vaccine in the previous 6 months. Influenza vaccine contraindications, substance abuse, HIV/AIDS, active malignancy, immunomodulatory medication and active illness such as respiratory infection were included among the exclusion criteria. At each time point, somewhere between roughly 40 and 100 mL of blood was taken. Ficoll-Paque PLUS or SepMate separation was used to isolate PBMC. As a non-Tfh comparison subset, CXCR5- memory CD4 T cells were sorted. Before DNA was extracted, the cell subsets were sorted from PBMC using a BD FACS Aria.

This clone was picked up a small number of times. Its cognate antigen has yet to be identified. Nothing much larger sits one base from this clone, and base qualities are not available. This receptor chain uses TRBV6-6 and TRBJ1-2; the D segment cannot be called with confidence. This clonotype was obtained from an adult who received the influenza vaccine. Source: CXCR5- memory CD4+ T cells sorted from blood, taken on the day of influenza vaccination. The cell subset or site label for this specimen denotes: CXCR5- memory CD4 T cells. The CDR3 protein sequence reads: CASRGLNYGYTF. The bases are TGTGCCAGCAGAGGACTCAACTATGGCTACACCTTC.